Here is one T cell receptor (beta chain) with its context. In the original analysis: Reference gene primer amplification in the assay estimated nucleated cell counts. Some clones are missing from TCRdb's copy, which holds only in-frame ones; the method was immunoSEQ multiplex PCR. Clone size and V and J calls were adopted from that table, with D and trimming inferred from the DNA. This sample has hundreds of thousands of clones, with roughly 84% found just once. The record originates from a study of blood T cell repertoires in COVID-19. About the study: Acute-phase and convalescent COVID-19 samples originated in the United States, Italy and Spain. The cDNA or gDNA used as material had been derived from T cells, B-cell-depleted T cells, or PBMCs.

The V and J ends lost 4 bases and 7 bases respectively, with 18 bases between them. Germline lookup yields CDR1 SGHNT and CDR2 YYREEE (reference sequence). The CDR3 extends over 15 amino acids. This sequence joins TRBV5-4 and TRBJ2-1, with a tentative D call TRBD1 (6 bases). Material: peripheral blood. The receptor comes from a man in his forties with acute or convalescent COVID-19. The CDR3 nucleotides are TGTGCCAGCAGCAGCCAGAGGCAGGGGTCGAATGAGCAGTTCTTC. This gives the protein CASSSQRQGSNEQFF.